This T cell receptor (beta chain) was documented in a study of blood T cell repertoires in COVID-19. In the study overall: Spain, Italy and the United States supplied samples that represented acute and convalescent COVID-19. The cDNA or gDNA used as material had been derived from T cells, B-cell-depleted T cells, or PBMCs.

In the original analysis: Amplification of reference gene primers was used by the study to estimate nucleated cell counts. Method: immunoSEQ multiplex PCR; TCRdb's copy keeps in-frame clones and lacks some. D and trimming were read from the DNA, whereas the V and J calls and clone size are those reported in that table. This sample has 20,000 to 25,000 clones, with 87% found just once. V shed 6 bases, J shed 10 bases, and the junction held 6 bases outside the gene matches. CDR1 and CDR2 (germline): SGHVS, FQNEAQ. CDR3 length: 12 amino acids. The TCR comes from a human donor with active COVID-19. The donor label of this sample is uncertain. This sequence joins TRBV7-8 and TRBJ2-1; 7 positions match TRBD1. The sample consisted of peripheral blood. The CDR3: CASRTGVSEQFF. The CDR3 DNA is TGTGCCAGCAGAACAGGGGTTAGCGAGCAGTTCTTC.